This TCR beta chain was sequenced in a study of CD8 T cells in ankylosing spondylitis. Study observations and caveats: Blood of patients with ankylosing spondylitis appeared to be characterized by a TCR beta motif of several highly homologous variants.

TCRdb redid the calling of the 5' RACE reads with MiXCR, one entry per CDR3 protein. The sample yields approximately 400,000 distinct CDR3 sequences, about a sixth seen once. Germline CDR1 is SGHRS and CDR2 is YFSETQ. The V and J ends lost 4 bases and 3 bases respectively, with 13 bases between them. CDR3 size: 15 residues. Regarding this clonotype: Its antigen remains unknown.

The chain has TRBV5-1 and TRBJ1-4, with D possibly being TRBD1 (5 bases). Material for sequencing was blood, either unsorted or a sorted T cell fraction (not recorded which). The clonotype was recovered from a male donor with ankylosing spondylitis. The CDR3 sequence is CASSPGGSSNEKLFF. The CDR3 nucleotides are TGCGCCAGCAGCCCGGGGGGGAGCTCTAATGAAAAACTGTTTTTT. Complete variable domain (other parts from reference TRBV5-1 and TRBJ1-4): KAGVTQTPRYLIKTRGQQVTLSCSPISGHRSVSWYQQTPGQGLQFLFEYFSETQRNKGNFPGRFSGRQFSNSRSEMNVSTLELGDSALYLCASSPGGSSNEKLFFGSGTQLSVL.